This T cell receptor beta chain originates from a study of cytomegalovirus exposure and HLA in healthy donors. Study-level information: Within the Caucasian-associated ancestry cluster were under 85% of the roughly 380 genotyped donors.

Deletions cut 3 bases from V and 0 bases from J, with 9 bases between. The CDR3 loop spans 16 amino acids. Germline CDR1 and CDR2: MDHEN and SYDVKM. The primer mix had 60 Vbeta and 13 Jbeta primers. Profiled with immunoSEQ multiplex PCR; TCRdb holds only in-frame clones, not every one. Its clone listing holds approximately 150,000 clones. Source material: PBMCs. The chain employs TRBV28 and TRBJ2-6; the D gene is possibly TRBD2 (6 bases). The TCR was taken from a male donor in good health and CMV-seronegative. As DNA, the CDR3 is TGTGCCAGCAGTTTGATCGGGAGCTCTGGGGCCAACGTCCTGACTTTC. Translated, it gives CASSLIGSSGANVLTF.